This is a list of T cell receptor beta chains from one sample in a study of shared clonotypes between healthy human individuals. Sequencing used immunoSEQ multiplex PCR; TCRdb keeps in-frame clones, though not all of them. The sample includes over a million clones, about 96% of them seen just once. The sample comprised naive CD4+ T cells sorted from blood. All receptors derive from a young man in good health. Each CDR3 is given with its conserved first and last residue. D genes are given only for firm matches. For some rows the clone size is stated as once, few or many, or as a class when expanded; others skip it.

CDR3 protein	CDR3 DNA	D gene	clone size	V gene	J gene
CASSPSGWTEAFF	TGTGCCAGCTCACCCTCCGGGTGGACTGAAGCTTTCTTT	-	once	TRBV18	TRBJ1-1
CASSQNRQGVVDEQFF	TGTGCCAGCAGCCAAAACCGACAGGGGGTGGTGGATGAGCAGTTCTTC	TRBD1	-	TRBV7-3	TRBJ2-1
CASSLRQGARSEAFF	TGTGCCAGCTCTCTCCGACAGGGGGCCAGGTCTGAAGCTTTCTTT	TRBD1	once	TRBV13	TRBJ1-1
CASSPRTGVFHQPQHF	TGTGCCAGCAGCCCCAGGACAGGCGTCTTTCATCAGCCCCAGCATTTT	TRBD1	-	TRBV5-8	TRBJ1-5
CASSAQGDYGYTF	TGCGCCAGCAGCGCACAGGGGGACTATGGCTACACCTTC	TRBD1	-	TRBV5-1	TRBJ1-2
CATSLTGQQTQYF	TGTGCCACCTCACTAACAGGGCAACAGACCCAGTACTTC	-	-	TRBV6-5	TRBJ2-5
CASSSQPHGLEPQHF	TGTGCCAGCAGCTCACAGCCCCACGGCCTGGAGCCCCAGCATTTT	-	-	TRBV28	TRBJ1-5
CASSQGLVGQYEQYF	TGCGCCAGCAGCCAGGGACTAGTAGGGCAATACGAGCAGTACTTC	TRBD2	few	TRBV10-1	TRBJ2-7
CATSREGARTDTQYF	TGTGCCACCAGCAGAGAGGGGGCTCGGACAGATACGCAGTATTTT	-	-	TRBV15	TRBJ2-3
CASSPGLVNTGELFF	TGTGCCAGCAGCCCTGGACTAGTAAACACCGGGGAGCTGTTTTTT	TRBD2	-	TRBV11-3	TRBJ2-2
CASSLLPGPMNTEAFF	TGCGCCAGCAGCTTACTTCCAGGGCCCATGAACACTGAAGCTTTCTTT	-	-	TRBV5-1	TRBJ1-1
CASSPGQGNQYEQYF	TGTGCCAGCAGCCCGGGACAGGGGAATCAGTACGAGCAGTACTTC	TRBD1	-	TRBV28	TRBJ2-7
CASSFRTSVDNEQFF	TGTGCCAGCAGCTTTCGGACTAGCGTAGACAATGAGCAGTTCTTC	TRBD2	-	TRBV7-6	TRBJ2-1
CASSLIDPREALQETQYF	TGTGCCAGCAGCTTGATCGACCCCCGGGAGGCCCTTCAGGAGACCCAGTACTTC	TRBD2	-	TRBV13	TRBJ2-5
CASSFTGGSTDTQYF	TGCGCCAGCAGCTTTACAGGGGGGAGCACAGATACGCAGTATTTT	TRBD1	-	TRBV5-1	TRBJ2-3
CASSPVAGADTQYF	TGCGCCAGCAGCCCAGTAGCGGGAGCAGATACGCAGTATTTT	TRBD2	-	TRBV4-1	TRBJ2-3
CASSPAKGVGTGELFF	TGTGCCAGCTCACCAGCAAAGGGGGTCGGCACCGGGGAGCTGTTTTTT	-	-	TRBV18	TRBJ2-2
CASSPRTGEQFF	TGTGCCAGCAGCCCCCGCACAGGTGAGCAGTTCTTC	-	-	TRBV7-6	TRBJ2-1
CASVGGRGDEKLFF	TGTGCCAGCGTAGGGGGGCGCGGCGATGAAAAACTGTTTTTT	-	once	TRBV7-9	TRBJ1-4
CASSVGGTSNQPQHF	TGTGCCAGCAGTGTCGGGGGGACCAGCAATCAGCCCCAGCATTTT	-	-	TRBV2	TRBJ1-5
CASSLSTGANPFF	TGTGCCAGCAGCTTGTCTACTGGCGCGAATCCGTTCTTC	-	-	TRBV5-6	TRBJ2-1
CASSVAETLKTQYF	TGTGCCAGCAGCGTAGCGGAAACCCTGAAGACCCAGTACTTC	-	-	TRBV9	TRBJ2-5
CASGYTPGSPLSEQYF	TGTGCCAGCGGCTACACTCCGGGGTCCCCCCTTTCCGAGCAGTACTTC	-	-	TRBV7-9	TRBJ2-7
CASSLSSSEKLFF	TGTGCCAGCAGCTTATCAAGCTCTGAAAAACTGTTTTTT	-	-	TRBV7-9	TRBJ1-4
CASSLGLGNTDTQYF	TGTGCCAGCAGTCTGGGATTAGGCAACACAGATACGCAGTATTTT	-	-	TRBV7-9	TRBJ2-3
CASSTHILAGDSYEQYF	TGTGCCAGTAGTACCCATATACTAGCTGGAGACTCCTACGAGCAGTACTTC	-	-	TRBV19	TRBJ2-7